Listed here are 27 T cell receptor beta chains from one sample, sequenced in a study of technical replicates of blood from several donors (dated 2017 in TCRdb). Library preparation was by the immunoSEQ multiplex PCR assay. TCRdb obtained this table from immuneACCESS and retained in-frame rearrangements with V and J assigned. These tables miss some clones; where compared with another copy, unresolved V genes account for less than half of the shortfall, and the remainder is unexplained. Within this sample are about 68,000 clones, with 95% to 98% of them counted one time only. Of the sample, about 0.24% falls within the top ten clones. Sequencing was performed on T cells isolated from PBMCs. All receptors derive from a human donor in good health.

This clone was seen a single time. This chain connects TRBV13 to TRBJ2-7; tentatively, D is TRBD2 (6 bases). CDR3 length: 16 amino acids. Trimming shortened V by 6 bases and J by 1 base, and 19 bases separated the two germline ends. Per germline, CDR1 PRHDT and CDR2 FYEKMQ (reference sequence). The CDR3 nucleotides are TGTGCCAGCAGTCCACCAGGGCCTAGCGTGTCCTACGAGCAGTACTTC. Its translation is CASSPPGPSVSYEQYF.

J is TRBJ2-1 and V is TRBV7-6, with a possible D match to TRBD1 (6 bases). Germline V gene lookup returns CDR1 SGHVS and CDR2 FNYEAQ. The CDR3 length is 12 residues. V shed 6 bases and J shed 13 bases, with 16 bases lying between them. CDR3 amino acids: CASSSNREIQFF. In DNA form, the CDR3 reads TGTGCCAGCAGTAGTAACAGGGAAATACAGTTCTTC.

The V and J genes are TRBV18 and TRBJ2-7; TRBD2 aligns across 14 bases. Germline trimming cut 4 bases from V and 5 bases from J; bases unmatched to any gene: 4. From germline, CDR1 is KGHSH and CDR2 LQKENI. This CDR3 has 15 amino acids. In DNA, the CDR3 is TGTGCCAGCTCACTAGGGACTAGCGGGAGTAACGAGCAGTACTTC. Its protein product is CASSLGTSGSNEQYF.

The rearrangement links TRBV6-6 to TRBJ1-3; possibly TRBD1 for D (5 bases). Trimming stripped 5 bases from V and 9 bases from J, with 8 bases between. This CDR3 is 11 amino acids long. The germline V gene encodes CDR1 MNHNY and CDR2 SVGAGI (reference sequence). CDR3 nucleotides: TGTGCCAGCAGTCCCGACAGCACCATATATTTT. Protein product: CASSPDSTIYF.

The CDR3 reads CASSLSPSKSPNYGYTF. Written as DNA, the CDR3 is TGTGCCAGCAGCTTATCCCCCTCTAAGAGTCCTAACTATGGCTACACCTTC. V gene TRBV13 combines with J gene TRBJ1-2; D is unclear. The CDR3 is made up of 17 amino acids. V was trimmed by 2 bases and J by 0 bases, leaving 16 bases between them. Looked up from germline, CDR1 is PRHDT and CDR2 is FYEKMQ (reference sequence).

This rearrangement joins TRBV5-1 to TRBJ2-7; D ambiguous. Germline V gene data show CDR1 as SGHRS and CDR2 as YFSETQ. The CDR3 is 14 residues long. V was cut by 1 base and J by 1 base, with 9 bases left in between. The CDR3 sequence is CASSLIDISYEQYF. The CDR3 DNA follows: TGCGCCAGCAGCTTGATTGACATTTCCTACGAGCAGTACTTC.

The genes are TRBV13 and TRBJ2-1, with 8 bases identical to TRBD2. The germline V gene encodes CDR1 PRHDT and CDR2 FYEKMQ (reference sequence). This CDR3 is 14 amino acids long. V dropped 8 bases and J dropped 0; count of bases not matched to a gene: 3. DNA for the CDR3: TGTGCCAGCTACGGGACTAGCTCCTACAATGAGCAGTTCTTC. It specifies CASYGTSSYNEQFF.

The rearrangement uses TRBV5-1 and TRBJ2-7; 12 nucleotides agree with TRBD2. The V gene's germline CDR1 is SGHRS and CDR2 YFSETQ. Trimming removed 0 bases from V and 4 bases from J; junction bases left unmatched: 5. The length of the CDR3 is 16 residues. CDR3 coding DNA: TGCGCCAGCAGCTTGGGGGGGACTAGCGGGCAGTACGAGCAGTACTTC. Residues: CASSLGGTSGQYEQYF.

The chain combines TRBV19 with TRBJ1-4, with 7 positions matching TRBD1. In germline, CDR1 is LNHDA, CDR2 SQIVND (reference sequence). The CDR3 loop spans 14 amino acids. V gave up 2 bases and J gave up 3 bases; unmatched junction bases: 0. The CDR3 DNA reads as TGTGCCAGTAGTATACAGGGGGCTAATGAAAAACTGTTTTTT. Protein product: CASSIQGANEKLFF.

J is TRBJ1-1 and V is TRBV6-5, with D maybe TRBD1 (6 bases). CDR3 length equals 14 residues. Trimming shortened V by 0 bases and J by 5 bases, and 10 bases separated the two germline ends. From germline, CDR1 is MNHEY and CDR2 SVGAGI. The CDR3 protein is CASSYSIQGTEAFF. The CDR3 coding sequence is TGTGCCAGCAGTTACTCGATTCAGGGGACTGAAGCTTTCTTT.

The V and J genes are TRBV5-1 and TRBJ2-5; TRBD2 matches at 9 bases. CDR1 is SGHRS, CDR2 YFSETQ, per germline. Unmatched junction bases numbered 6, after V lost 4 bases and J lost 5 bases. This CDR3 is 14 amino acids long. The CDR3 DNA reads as TGCGCCAGCAGCCATAGCGGGAGTGAGGAGACCCAGTACTTC. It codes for CASSHSGSEETQYF. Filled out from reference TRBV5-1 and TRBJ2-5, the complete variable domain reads KAGVTQTPRYLIKTRGQQVTLSCSPISGHRSVSWYQQTPGQGLQFLFEYFSETQRNKGNFPGRFSGRQFSNSRSEMNVSTLELGDSALYLCASSHSGSEETQYFGPGTRLLVL.

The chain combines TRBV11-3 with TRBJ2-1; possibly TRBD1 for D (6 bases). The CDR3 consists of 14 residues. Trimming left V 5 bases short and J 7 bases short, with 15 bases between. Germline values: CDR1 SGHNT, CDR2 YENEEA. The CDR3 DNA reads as TGTGCCAGCAGCGTGAGTGGGGGCCTAAATGAGCAGTTCTTC. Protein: CASSVSGGLNEQFF.

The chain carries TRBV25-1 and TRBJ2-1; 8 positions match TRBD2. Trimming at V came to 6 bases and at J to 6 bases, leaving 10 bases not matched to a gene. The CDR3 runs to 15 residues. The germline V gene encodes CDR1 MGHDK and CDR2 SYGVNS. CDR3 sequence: CASSHSSGLINEQFF. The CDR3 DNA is TGTGCCAGCAGCCACTCTAGCGGGCTAATCAATGAGCAGTTCTTC.

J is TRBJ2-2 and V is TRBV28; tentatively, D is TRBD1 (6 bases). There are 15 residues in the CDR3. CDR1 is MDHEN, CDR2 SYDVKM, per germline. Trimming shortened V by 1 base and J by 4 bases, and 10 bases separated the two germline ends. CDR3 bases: TGTGCCAGCAGTTTATTTCAGGGGTCCACCGGGGAGCTGTTTTTT. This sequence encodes CASSLFQGSTGELFF.

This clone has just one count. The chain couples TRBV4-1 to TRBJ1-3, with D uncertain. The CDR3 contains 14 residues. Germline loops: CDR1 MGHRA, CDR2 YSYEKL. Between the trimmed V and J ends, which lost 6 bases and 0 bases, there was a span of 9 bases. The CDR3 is CASRGTSSGNTIYF. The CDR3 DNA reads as TGCGCCAGCAGGGGCACGAGCTCTGGAAACACCATATATTTT.

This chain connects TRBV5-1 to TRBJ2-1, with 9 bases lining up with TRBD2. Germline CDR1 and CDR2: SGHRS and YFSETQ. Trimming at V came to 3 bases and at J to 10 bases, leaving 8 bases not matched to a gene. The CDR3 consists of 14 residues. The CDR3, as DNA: TGCGCCAGCAGCTCAGAGTTAGCGGGGGAGGAGCAGTTCTTC. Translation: CASSSELAGEEQFF.

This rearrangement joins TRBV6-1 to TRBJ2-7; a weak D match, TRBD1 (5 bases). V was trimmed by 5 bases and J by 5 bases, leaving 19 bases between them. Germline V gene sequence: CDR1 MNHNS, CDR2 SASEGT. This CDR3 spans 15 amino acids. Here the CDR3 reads CASSPLGVGFNEQYF. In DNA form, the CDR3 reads TGTGCCAGCAGTCCCCTAGGGGTGGGTTTCAACGAGCAGTACTTC.

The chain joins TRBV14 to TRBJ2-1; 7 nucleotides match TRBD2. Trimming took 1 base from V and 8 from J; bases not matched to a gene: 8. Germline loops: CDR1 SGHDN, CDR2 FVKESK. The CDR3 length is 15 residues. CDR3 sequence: CASSQAGGRSDEQFF. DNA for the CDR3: TGTGCCAGCAGCCAAGCGGGAGGCAGGTCGGATGAGCAGTTCTTC.

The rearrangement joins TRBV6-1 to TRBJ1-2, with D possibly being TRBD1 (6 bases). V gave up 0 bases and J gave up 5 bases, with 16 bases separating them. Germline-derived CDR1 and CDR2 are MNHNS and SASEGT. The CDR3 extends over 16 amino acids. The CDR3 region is CASSEALQGSGYGYTF. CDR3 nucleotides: TGTGCCAGCAGTGAAGCGCTTCAGGGGTCAGGATATGGCTACACCTTC.

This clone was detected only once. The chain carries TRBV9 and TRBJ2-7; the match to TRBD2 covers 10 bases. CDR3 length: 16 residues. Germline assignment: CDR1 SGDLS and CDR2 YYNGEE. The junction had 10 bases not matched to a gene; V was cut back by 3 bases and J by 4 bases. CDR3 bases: TGTGCCAGCAGCGCCGCTAGCGGGAGTATCGGGTACGAGCAGTACTTC. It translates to CASSAASGSIGYEQYF.

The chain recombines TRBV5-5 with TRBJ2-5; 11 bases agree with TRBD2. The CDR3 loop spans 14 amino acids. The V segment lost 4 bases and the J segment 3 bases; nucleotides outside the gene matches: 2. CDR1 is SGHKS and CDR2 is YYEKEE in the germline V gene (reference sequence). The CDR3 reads CASSGGLAEETQYF. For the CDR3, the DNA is TGTGCCAGCAGCGGGGGACTAGCGGAAGAGACCCAGTACTTC.

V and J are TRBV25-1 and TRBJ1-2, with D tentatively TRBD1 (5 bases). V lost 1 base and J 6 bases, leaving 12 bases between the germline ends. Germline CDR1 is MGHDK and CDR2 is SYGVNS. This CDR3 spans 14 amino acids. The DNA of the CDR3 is TGTGCCAGCAGTGAATTGGCCAGGGTCGATGGCTACACCTTC. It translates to CASSELARVDGYTF.

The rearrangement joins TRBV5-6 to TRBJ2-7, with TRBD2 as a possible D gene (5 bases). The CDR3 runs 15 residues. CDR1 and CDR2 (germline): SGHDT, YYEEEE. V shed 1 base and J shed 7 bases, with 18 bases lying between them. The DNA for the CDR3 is TGTGCCAGCAGCTTGAGATCTCGAACTAGGAAGGAGCAGTACTTC. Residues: CASSLRSRTRKEQYF.

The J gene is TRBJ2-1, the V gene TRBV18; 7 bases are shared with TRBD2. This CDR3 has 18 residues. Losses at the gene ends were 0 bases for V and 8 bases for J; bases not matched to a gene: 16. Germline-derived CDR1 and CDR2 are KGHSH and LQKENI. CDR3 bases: TGTGCCAGCTCACCACCTGGGTTTCTCGAGCGGGAAGGCGATGAGCAGTTCTTC. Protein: CASSPPGFLEREGDEQFF.

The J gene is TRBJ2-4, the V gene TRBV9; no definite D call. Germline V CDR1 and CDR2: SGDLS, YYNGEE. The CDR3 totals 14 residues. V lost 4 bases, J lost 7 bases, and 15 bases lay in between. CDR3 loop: CASSLGPQPNIQYF. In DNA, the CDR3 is TGTGCCAGCAGCTTAGGGCCTCAACCCAACATTCAGTACTTC.

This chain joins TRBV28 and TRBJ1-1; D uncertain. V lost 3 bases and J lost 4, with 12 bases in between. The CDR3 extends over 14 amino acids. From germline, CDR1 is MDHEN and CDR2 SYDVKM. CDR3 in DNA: TGTGCCAGCAGTTTCGGTGCCCGGAGCACTGAAGCTTTCTTT. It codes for CASSFGARSTEAFF.

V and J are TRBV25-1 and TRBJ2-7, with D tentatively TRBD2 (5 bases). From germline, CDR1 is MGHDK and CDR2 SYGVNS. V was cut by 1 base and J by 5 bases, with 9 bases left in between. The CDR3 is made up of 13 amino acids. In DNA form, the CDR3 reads TGTGCCAGCAGTGAATTTACGGGGAACGAGCAGTACTTC. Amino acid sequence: CASSEFTGNEQYF.